This T cell receptor (beta chain) was recovered during a study of blood T cells in healthy people across ages. Overall study results and limits: Naive T cell percentage by flow cytometry tracked strongly with beta diversity. Relative to aged donors, long-lived donors carried more naive CD4+ cells and displayed higher diversity. There was no known CMV status for donors, so expanded clonotype changes were possibly confounded.

Alongside a J-beta primer mix, a sample-barcoded 5' primer served in a second PCR lasting 7 to 11 cycles. With 12 random nucleotides, a template-switch adaptor tagged each individual cDNA molecule. TCRdb reprocessed the 5' RACE reads with MiXCR, giving one entry per CDR3 protein. The sample has approximately 400,000 distinct CDR3 sequences, about 52% seen once. This clonotype has at least ten counts. Its antigen is not identified. The CDR3 spans 13 residues. V gave up 5 bases and J gave up 4 bases; unmatched junction bases: 4. Germline values: CDR1 SGHAT, CDR2 FQNNGV. Sequencing was performed on blood. The clonotype was recovered from a man aged 55 to 70 in good health. The V call is TRBV11-2, the J call TRBJ1-1; TRBD1 aligns across 7 bases. CDR3 loop: CASSLGQITEAFF. The CDR3 DNA reads TGTGCCAGCAGCCTGGGACAGATCACTGAAGCTTTCTTT.